Shown below are 24 T cell receptor beta chains from a single sample sequenced in a study of shared T cell receptors in the human thymus. Sequencing was performed with immunoSEQ multiplex PCR; in TCRdb, only in-frame clones are kept and a portion is missing. The sample contains roughly 500,000 clones, around 78% of which appear only once. The same sample was also studied in work on human thymus T cells.

The specimen sequenced was thymocytes. All receptors come from a boy under three years old with a congenital heart defect.

The J gene is TRBJ2-2, the V gene TRBV27, with TRBD1 identical over 8 bases. Germline V gene sequence: CDR1 MNHEY, CDR2 SMNVEV (reference sequence). With V trimmed by 6 bases and J by 7 bases, 13 bases remained unmatched. The length of the CDR3 is 16 residues. CDR3 coding DNA: TGTGCCAGCAGCCCGCAGGGGGCTAGGTTAGGCGGGGAGCTGTTTTTT. Protein sequence: CASSPQGARLGGELFF.

CDR3 region: CASSPNGQSLEQYF. CDR3 sequence (DNA): TGTGCCAGCAGCCCCAATGGGCAGTCCCTCGAGCAGTACTTC. The gene calls are TRBV7-3 and TRBJ2-7; D gene unclear. V was cut by 5 bases and J by 6 bases, with 17 bases left in between. CDR3 length equals 14 residues. Germline lookup yields CDR1 SGHTA and CDR2 FQGTGA.

The rearrangement uses TRBV15 and TRBJ2-3; TRBD2 agrees at 11 bases. Germline trimming cut 3 bases from V and 2 bases from J; bases unmatched to any gene: 7. The germline V gene has CDR1 LNHNV and CDR2 YYDKDF (reference sequence). The CDR3 loop spans 17 amino acids. In nucleotides, the CDR3 is TGTGCCACCAGCAGTGCTGAACTAGCGGGAGACACAGATACGCAGTATTTT. This encodes CATSSAELAGDTDTQYF.

V gene TRBV4-1 combines with J gene TRBJ2-1, with D unclear. The CDR3 contains 17 residues. V lost 0 bases to trimming and J lost 0 bases, with 12 bases between them. Germline lookup yields CDR1 MGHRA and CDR2 YSYEKL. CDR3 in amino acids: CASSQDWQALSYNEQFF. For the CDR3, the DNA is TGCGCCAGCAGCCAAGATTGGCAGGCCCTCTCCTACAATGAGCAGTTCTTC.

This clone was seen a single time. The CDR3 loop reads CASSRDREIYGYTF. Here the CDR3 DNA reads TGTGCCAGCAGTCGGGACAGGGAGATCTATGGCTACACCTTC. The gene calls are TRBV6-6 and TRBJ1-2; 9 nucleotides line up with TRBD1. Per the germline V gene, CDR1 is MNHNY and CDR2 is SVGAGI (reference sequence). The CDR3 consists of 14 residues. Trimming took 5 bases from V and 4 from J; bases not matched to a gene: 5.

The chain links TRBV7-6 to TRBJ2-7, with 10 bases aligning to TRBD1. V trimming: 2 bases; J trimming: 5 bases; junction bases outside the gene matches: 6. Germline V CDR1 and CDR2: SGHVS, FNYEAQ. The CDR3 spans 15 residues. The CDR3 loop is CASSLMRQGADEQYF. The CDR3 region has the DNA TGTGCCAGCAGCTTAATGAGACAGGGGGCTGACGAGCAGTACTTC.

The chain links TRBV6-1 to TRBJ1-5; TRBD1 is a possible D gene (6 bases). The germline CDR1 and CDR2 sequences are MNHNS and SASEGT. This CDR3 is 15 amino acids long. The germline V and J ends were trimmed by 3 bases and 0 bases, with 9 bases remaining between them. The DNA of the CDR3 is TGTGCCAGCAGTGACCAGGGGTATAGCAATCAGCCCCAGCATTTT. Its translation: CASSDQGYSNQPQHF.

The V call is TRBV25-1, the J call TRBJ1-1, with 9 bases aligning to TRBD1. Germline V CDR1 and CDR2: MGHDK, SYGVNS. This CDR3 spans 14 amino acids. Trimming at V came to 3 bases and at J to 5 bases, leaving 4 bases not matched to a gene. The CDR3 loop is CASSDGDRGTEAFF. CDR3 nucleotide sequence: TGTGCCAGCAGTGATGGTGACAGGGGGACTGAAGCTTTCTTT.

The chain couples TRBV29-1 to TRBJ2-5, with D maybe TRBD1 (8 bases). V dropped 6 bases and J dropped 6 bases, with 20 bases sitting between them. Germline CDR1 reads SQVTM; CDR2 reads ANQGSEA. The CDR3 runs to 14 residues. The CDR3 is CSVSQGGPRQTQYF. CDR3 sequence (DNA): TGCAGCGTGTCACAGGGGGGGCCGAGACAGACCCAGTACTTC.

The chain uses TRBV5-1 and TRBJ2-7; a weak D match, TRBD1 (6 bases). The CDR3 spans 16 residues. From germline, CDR1 is SGHRS and CDR2 YFSETQ. V was cut by 0 bases and J by 3 bases, with 16 bases left in between. This chain's CDR3 is CASSLGTPDSNYEQYF. For the CDR3, the DNA is TGCGCCAGCAGCTTGGGAACCCCGGACAGTAACTACGAGCAGTACTTC. The full variable domain, in which reference TRBV5-1 and TRBJ2-7 provide the parts outside the CDR3, is KAGVTQTPRYLIKTRGQQVTLSCSPISGHRSVSWYQQTPGQGLQFLFEYFSETQRNKGNFPGRFSGRQFSNSRSEMNVSTLELGDSALYLCASSLGTPDSNYEQYFGPGTRLTVT.

The gene calls are TRBV7-2 and TRBJ2-7; TRBD2 aligns across 9 bases. The CDR3 runs 16 residues. From germline, CDR1 is SGHTA and CDR2 FQGNSA. V shed 3 bases, J shed 4 bases, and the junction held 10 bases outside the gene matches. The CDR3 region has the DNA TGTGCCAGCAGCTTCGTTGCGGGAGGGCCGGGTTACGAGCAGTACTTC. Its protein product is CASSFVAGGPGYEQYF.

This chain uses TRBV5-4 with TRBJ2-7, with a tentative D call TRBD1 (8 bases). The CDR3 spans 16 residues. The germline gives CDR1 SGHNT, CDR2 YYREEE (reference sequence). The V end was cut by 3 bases, the J end by 5 bases, with 21 bases between. CDR3 DNA sequence: TGTGCCAGCAGCTGGGAGGGGACAGGCTCTGCCGACGAGCAGTACTTC. It yields the protein CASSWEGTGSADEQYF.

This clone appeared a few times. This sequence joins TRBV11-2 and TRBJ2-1; TRBD2 matches at 8 bases. This CDR3 comprises 15 residues. Per the germline V gene, CDR1 is SGHAT and CDR2 is FQNNGV. V trimming: 3 bases; J trimming: 1 base; junction bases outside the gene matches: 2. CDR3 coding DNA: TGTGCCAGCAGCTTCGGGACTAGTTCCTACAATGAGCAGTTCTTC. Translated: CASSFGTSSYNEQFF.

The genes are TRBV11-3 and TRBJ2-5; 13 bases fit TRBD2. Germline V gene data show CDR1 as SGHNT and CDR2 as YENEEA. After removal of 5 bases from V and 1 base from J, the junction contained 4 bases not matched to a gene. CDR3 size: 16 residues. The CDR3 DNA follows: TGTGCCAGCAGCCCGGGACTAGCGGGGACCCAAGAGACCCAGTACTTC. Its translation is CASSPGLAGTQETQYF.

V is TRBV5-1 and J is TRBJ1-3; no clear D gene. This CDR3 comprises 18 residues. With 0 bases removed from V and 0 bases from J, the gap between germline ends came to 16 bases. CDR1 is SGHRS and CDR2 is YFSETQ in the germline V gene. In DNA, the CDR3 is TGCGCCAGCAGCTTGGGAAGACCGGCCAACTACTCTGGAAACACCATATATTTT. Translation gives CASSLGRPANYSGNTIYF.

This chain connects TRBV28 to TRBJ2-1; 12 bases map to TRBD1. V lost 5 bases and J lost 6; bases outside the gene matches: 11. The CDR3 loop spans 17 amino acids. Germline CDR1 is MDHEN and CDR2 is SYDVKM. In DNA, the CDR3 is TGTGCCAGCAGTCCAGGTACCGGGACAGGGGGCTGCAATGAGCAGTTCTTC. Protein sequence: CASSPGTGTGGCNEQFF.

The genes are TRBV6-5 and TRBJ1-1; D call uncertain. V was pared by 0 bases and J by 1 base, with 6 bases between. Germline-derived CDR1 and CDR2 are MNHEY and SVGAGI. There are 14 residues in the CDR3. CDR3 region: CASSYSNGNTEAFF. Here the CDR3 DNA reads TGTGCCAGCAGTTACTCGAACGGGAACACTGAAGCTTTCTTT.

The chain links TRBV19 to TRBJ2-7, with 9 bases fitting TRBD1. The CDR3 length is 14 residues. The germline gives CDR1 LNHDA, CDR2 SQIVND (reference sequence). V trimming: 3 bases; J trimming: 5 bases; junction bases outside the gene matches: 5. The CDR3: CASSMGQGVHEQYF. The CDR3 region has the DNA TGTGCCAGTAGTATGGGACAGGGAGTCCACGAGCAGTACTTC.

The V gene is TRBV6-5, the J gene TRBJ2-1, with D possibly matching TRBD2 (5 bases). Trimming shortened V by 6 bases and J by 5 bases, and 17 bases separated the two germline ends. CDR3 length: 15 residues. Germline values: CDR1 MNHEY, CDR2 SVGAGI. CDR3 bases: TGTGCCAGCAGCCCTCACGGGAAGGGCGACAATGAGCAGTTCTTC. Amino acid sequence: CASSPHGKGDNEQFF.

The chain links TRBV27 to TRBJ2-5; TRBD2 agrees at 12 bases. The ends lost 2 bases at V and 7 bases at J; junction bases unmatched: 8. Germline loops: CDR1 MNHEY, CDR2 SMNVEV (reference sequence). The CDR3 runs 16 residues. The CDR3 nucleotides are TGTGCCAGCAGTTTACTAGCGGGAGGGTTTCGGGGGACCCAGTACTTC. Its translation is CASSLLAGGFRGTQYF.

The V and J genes are TRBV29-1 and TRBJ1-1; 7 bases agree with TRBD1. CDR1 is SQVTM and CDR2 is ANQGSEA in the germline V gene. The V gene end was trimmed by 2 bases and the J gene end by 6 bases; junction bases not matched to a gene: 6. The CDR3 length is 13 residues. In DNA, the CDR3 is TGCAGCGTTGAATTCAGGGGGATCCCTGAAGCTTTCTTT. Encoded protein: CSVEFRGIPEAFF.

The chain joins TRBV4-2 to TRBJ2-5; TRBD2 matches 10 bases. CDR3 length: 19 amino acids. V trimming: 5 bases; J trimming: 2 bases; junction bases outside the gene matches: 17. Germline V gene lookup returns CDR1 LGHNA and CDR2 YNFKEQ. DNA for the CDR3: TGTGCCAGCAGCGCCGCCGGGACTAGCGCACGAGAGGTACAAGAGACCCAGTACTTC. Its translation is CASSAAGTSAREVQETQYF.

The chain recombines TRBV6-1 with TRBJ1-5, with D maybe TRBD1 (5 bases). Between the trimmed V and J ends, which lost 3 bases and 0 bases, there was a span of 6 bases. Looked up from germline, CDR1 is MNHNS and CDR2 is SASEGT. The CDR3 spans 14 residues. The CDR3 DNA reads as TGTGCCAGCAGTGAGACAGCTAGCAATCAGCCCCAGCATTTT. It yields the protein CASSETASNQPQHF.

This chain joins TRBV10-3 and TRBJ2-2; perhaps TRBD2 as D (6 bases). This CDR3 spans 16 amino acids. The V gene's germline CDR1 is ENHRY and CDR2 SYGVKD. Trimming shortened V by 2 bases and J by 1 base, and 11 bases separated the two germline ends. The CDR3 region is CAISEPGGVNTGELFF. The CDR3 DNA follows: TGTGCCATCAGTGAGCCCGGGGGAGTGAACACCGGGGAGCTGTTTTTT.